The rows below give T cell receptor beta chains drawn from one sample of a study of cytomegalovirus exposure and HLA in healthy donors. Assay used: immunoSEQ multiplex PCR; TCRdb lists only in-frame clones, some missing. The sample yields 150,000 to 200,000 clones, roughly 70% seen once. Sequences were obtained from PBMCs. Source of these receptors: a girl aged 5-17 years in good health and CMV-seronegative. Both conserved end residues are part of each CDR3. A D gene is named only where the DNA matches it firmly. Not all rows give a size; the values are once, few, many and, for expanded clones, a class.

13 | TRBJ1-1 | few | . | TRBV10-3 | TGTGCCATCAGTGGCGGGGGAGTCACTGAAGCTTTCTTT | CAISGGGVTEAFF
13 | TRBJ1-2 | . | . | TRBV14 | TGTGCCAGCAGCCAAGTGGGGGGGACCGGCTACACCTTC | CASSQVGGTGYTF
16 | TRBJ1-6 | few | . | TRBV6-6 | TGTGCCAGCAGGGGCGGTAGGAGGGGAATCAACTCACCCCTCCACTTT | CASRGGRRGINSPLHF
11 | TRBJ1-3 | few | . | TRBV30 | TGTGCCTGGAGTCATGGAAACACCATATATTTT | CAWSHGNTIYF
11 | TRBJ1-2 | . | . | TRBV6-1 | TGTGCCAGCAGGGTTGACTCCGGCTACACCTTC | CASRVDSGYTF
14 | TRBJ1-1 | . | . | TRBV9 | TGTGCCAGCAGCGTAGGTGGCTGGAACACTGAAGCTTTCTTT | CASSVGGWNTEAFF
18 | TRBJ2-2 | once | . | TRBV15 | TGTGCCACCAGCAGTGGCGGTTTGAGGGCAGGGGAAACCGGGGAGCTGTTTTTT | CATSSGGLRAGETGELFF
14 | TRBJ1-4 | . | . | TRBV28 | TGTGCCAGCAGTTTGGGGGGATCTAATGAAAAACTGTTTTTT | CASSLGGSNEKLFF
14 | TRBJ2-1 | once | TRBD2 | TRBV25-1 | TGTGCCAGCAGGGGACTAGGGGGTGGGAATGAGCAGTTCTTC | CASRGLGGGNEQFF
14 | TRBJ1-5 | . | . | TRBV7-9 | TGTGCCAGCAGTTCCGGTCAGGGAAATCAGCCCCAGCATTTT | CASSSGQGNQPQHF
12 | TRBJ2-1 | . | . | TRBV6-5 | TGTGCCAGCAGGACAAGTTACAATGAGCAGTTCTTC | CASRTSYNEQFF
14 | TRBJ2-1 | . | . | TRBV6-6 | TGTGCCAGCAGCCTGACTCGTCCAAACAATGAGCAGTTCTTC | CASSLTRPNNEQFF
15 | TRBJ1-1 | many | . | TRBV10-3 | TGTGCCATCAGTGAGTTGGGCGTAATGAACACTGAAGCTTTCTTT | CAISELGVMNTEAFF
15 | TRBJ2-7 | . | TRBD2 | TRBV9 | TGTGCCAGCAGCGTAGGGACTAGCGGGCCCTACGAGCAGTACTTC | CASSVGTSGPYEQYF
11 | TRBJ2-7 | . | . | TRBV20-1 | TGCAGTGCTTCTTGGGCTTACGAGCAGTACTTC | CSASWAYEQYF
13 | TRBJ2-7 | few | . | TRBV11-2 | TGTGCCAGCAGGTCACAGGGTCCTCTCGAGCAGTACTTC | CASRSQGPLEQYF
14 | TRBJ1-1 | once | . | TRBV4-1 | TGCGCCAGCAGCCCTACAGCTATGAACACTGAAGCTTTCTTT | CASSPTAMNTEAFF
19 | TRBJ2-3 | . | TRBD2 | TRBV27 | TGTGCCAGCTCATCGCCCCTTCCGGGACTAGCGGGGGGTACAGATACGCAGTATTTT | CASSSPLPGLAGGTDTQYF
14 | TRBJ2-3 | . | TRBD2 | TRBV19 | TGTGCCAGTAGCCCTAGCGGATACACAGATACGCAGTATTTT | CASSPSGYTDTQYF
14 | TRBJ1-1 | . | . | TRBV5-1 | TGCGCCAGCAGCGAATCGGACAGTTACACTGAAGCTTTCTTT | CASSESDSYTEAFF
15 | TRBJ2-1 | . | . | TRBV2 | TGTGCCAGCAGTGAAAGAAGCGGCTCCTACAATGAGCAGTTCTTC | CASSERSGSYNEQFF
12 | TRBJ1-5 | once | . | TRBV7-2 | TGTGCCAGCAGCTTAACCGGTGGGCCCCAGCATTTT | CASSLTGGPQHF
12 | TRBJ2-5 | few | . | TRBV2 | TGTGCCAGCGTACAGGGTCGGGAGACCCAGTACTTC | CASVQGRETQYF
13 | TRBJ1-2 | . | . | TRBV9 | TGTGCCAGCAGCGGTATCGCGGATTATGGCTACACCTTC | CASSGIADYGYTF
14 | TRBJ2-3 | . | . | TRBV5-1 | TGCGCCAGCAGCTGGGGGGGCCGGACAGATACGCAGTATTTT | CASSWGGRTDTQYF
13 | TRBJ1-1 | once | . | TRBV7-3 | TGTGCCAGCAGCTTGAGACAAGACACTGAAGCTTTCTTT | CASSLRQDTEAFF
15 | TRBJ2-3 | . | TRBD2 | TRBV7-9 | TGTGCCAGCGCAACTAGCGGGGTTAGCACAGATACGCAGTATTTT | CASATSGVSTDTQYF
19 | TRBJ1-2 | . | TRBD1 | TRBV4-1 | TGCGCCAGCAGCCAAGAGGGGTTTTCCTCAAGGGACAGGGGCTATGGCTACACCTTC | CASSQEGFSSRDRGYGYTF
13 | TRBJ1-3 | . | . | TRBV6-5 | TGTGCCAGCACCAGGGTGGGTGGAAACACCATATATTTT | CASTRVGGNTIYF
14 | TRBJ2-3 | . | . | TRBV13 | TGTGCCAGCACTGGCGGGGCATTCACAGATACGCAGTATTTT | CASTGGAFTDTQYF
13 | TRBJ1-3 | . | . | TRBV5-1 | TGCGCCAGCAGCCGTAACAGTGGAAACACCATATATTTT | CASSRNSGNTIYF
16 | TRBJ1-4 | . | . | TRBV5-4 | TGTGCCAGCAGCTTGTTTGACACAGGGATTAATGAAAAACTGTTTTTT | CASSLFDTGINEKLFF
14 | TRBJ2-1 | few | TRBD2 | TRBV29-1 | TGCAGCGTTGAGGCGCGGGGGGGCGGCAATGAGCAGTTCTTC | CSVEARGGGNEQFF
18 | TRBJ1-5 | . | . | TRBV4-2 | TGTGCCAGCAGCCAAAGCGACAGAGGACATCCTAGCAATCAGCCCCAGCATTTT | CASSQSDRGHPSNQPQHF
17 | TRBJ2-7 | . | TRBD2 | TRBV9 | TGTGCCAGCAGCGTAGATAGGGGACTAGCGGGGTCTTACGAGCAGTACTTC | CASSVDRGLAGSYEQYF
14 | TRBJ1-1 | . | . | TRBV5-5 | TGTGCCAGCAGCTTGGGACAGCAGAACACTGAAGCTTTCTTT | CASSLGQQNTEAFF
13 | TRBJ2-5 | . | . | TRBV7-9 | TGTGCCAGCAGCTTCTCGGAGAGAGAGACCCAGTACTTC | CASSFSERETQYF
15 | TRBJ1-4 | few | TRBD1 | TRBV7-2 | TGTGCCAGCAGCTCCACAGGGGCTTCTAATGAAAAACTGTTTTTT | CASSSTGASNEKLFF
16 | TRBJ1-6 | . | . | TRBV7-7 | TGTGCTAGCAGCTTAGACTTGGGGGCTTATAATTCACCCCTCCACTTT | CASSLDLGAYNSPLHF
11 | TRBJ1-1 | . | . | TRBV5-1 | TGCGCCACCGACCAGGGAACTGAAGCTTTCTTT | CATDQGTEAFF
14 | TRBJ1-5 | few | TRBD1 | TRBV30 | TGTGCCTGGAGTCAGGGGGCGCAGGGTCAGCCCCAGCATTTT | CAWSQGAQGQPQHF
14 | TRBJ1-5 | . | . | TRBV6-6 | TGTGCCAGCACGATTAGAGGGGGTAATCAGCCCCAGCATTTT | CASTIRGGNQPQHF
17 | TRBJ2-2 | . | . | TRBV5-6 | TGTGCCAGCAGCTTGGTACGGCTACCTGGGGAGCTCGGGGAGCTGTTTTTT | CASSLVRLPGELGELFF
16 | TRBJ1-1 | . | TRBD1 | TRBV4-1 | TGCGCCAGCAGCTCCCAGGTCCGTAACAGGGGCACTGAAGCTTTCTTT | CASSSQVRNRGTEAFF
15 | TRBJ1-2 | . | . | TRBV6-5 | TGTGCCAGCAGCTTGGGAGGGTTGGCCAACTATGGCTACACCTTC | CASSLGGLANYGYTF
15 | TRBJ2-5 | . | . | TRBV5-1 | TGCGCCAGCAGCTTGGGGGGCAGGGCCCAAGAGACCCAGTACTTC | CASSLGGRAQETQYF
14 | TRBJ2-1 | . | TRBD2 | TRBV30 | TGTGCCTGGGGCCGCGGGGGACGGTCGGGTGAGCAGTTCTTC | CAWGRGGRSGEQFF
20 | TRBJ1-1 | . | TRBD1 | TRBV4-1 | TGCGCCAGCAGCCAAGAGAAGATGAACCACCCGGACAGGGGGCCACAAGGAGCTTTCTTT | CASSQEKMNHPDRGPQGAFF
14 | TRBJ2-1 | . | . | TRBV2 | TGTGCCAGCAGGGAGGGGGGGGATGAGAATGAGCAGTTCTTC | CASREGGDENEQFF
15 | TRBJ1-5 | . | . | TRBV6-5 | TGTGCCAGCAGTTACTCGGGGGCAAGCAATCAGCCCCAGCATTTT | CASSYSGASNQPQHF
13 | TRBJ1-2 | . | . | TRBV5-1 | TGCGCCAGCAGCCTGGGTAGGGGATATGGCTACACCTTC | CASSLGRGYGYTF